This T cell receptor beta chain came from a study of blood T cell repertoires in COVID-19. The CDR3 runs 13 residues. The germline V and J ends were trimmed by 6 bases and 2 bases, with 8 bases remaining between them. Produced via immunoSEQ multiplex PCR; TCRdb's table is partial and in-frame only. The table lists roughly 160,000 clones, around 84% of them singletons. This clonotype originated in a woman older than 75 with COVID-19, enrolled during active disease. The V call is TRBV12-3 or TRBV12-4, the J call TRBJ1-5; no firm D call. Sequencing input: peripheral blood. CDR3 sequence: CASRRGGNQPQHF. The CDR3 DNA sequence: TGTGCCAGCAGAAGAGGCGGCAATCAGCCCCAGCATTTT.